Following are 8 T cell receptor beta chains from one sample sequenced in a study of OX40 agonist ivuxolimab in advanced cancers. Libraries were constructed by the immunoSEQ multiplex PCR assay. The clones in this table, taken by TCRdb from immuneACCESS, are in-frame only. Not every clone is retained; where verified, under half of the shortfall comes from an unresolved V gene, and the cause of the rest is unknown. In this sample the table shows some 26,000 clones, around four fifths of which occur a single time. The ten largest clonotypes hold about 30% of the sample. Here the sequenced sample was CD4+ or CD8+ T cells sorted from blood, taken in a trial of the OX40 agonist ivuxolimab. These receptors were taken from an adult with an advanced solid tumor such as melanoma, head and neck, liver or kidney cancer.

The CDR3 sequence is CASSPDSQETQYF. The CDR3 nucleotides read TGTGCCAGCAGCCCGGACAGCCAAGAGACCCAGTACTTC. This rearrangement joins TRBV13 to TRBJ2-5; D possibly corresponds to TRBD1 (6 bases). The V end was cut by 5 bases, the J end by 1 base, with 8 bases between. CDR1 is PRHDT and CDR2 is FYEKMQ in the germline V gene (reference sequence). The length of the CDR3 is 13 residues.

This rearrangement joins TRBV6-6 to TRBJ1-5; a weak D match, TRBD1 (5 bases). Germline V gene data show CDR1 as MNHNY and CDR2 as SVGAGI (reference sequence). V lost 7 bases to trimming and J lost 4 bases, with 11 bases between them. The CDR3 is made up of 13 amino acids. Here the CDR3 DNA reads TGTGCCAGCACCGACGCAGGGAATCAGCCCCAGCATTTT. It is translated as CASTDAGNQPQHF.

A remark on this clone: No conserved phenylalanine or tryptophan is present at the end of the CDR3, so a read error is the likely explanation. The chain employs TRBV7-9 and TRBJ1-1; D may be TRBD1 (6 bases). V gave up 4 bases and J gave up 1 base, with 13 bases separating them. The germline CDR1 and CDR2 sequences are SEHNR and FQNEAQ (reference sequence). The CDR3 runs to 15 residues. As DNA, the CDR3 is TGTGCCAGCAGCTCAGGGGCTACTTGGAACACTGAAGCTTTCTCT. Translation gives CASSSGATWNTEAFS.

The DNA for the CDR3 is TGCGCCAGCAGCTTGTACGTGGGAGAGACCCAGTACTTC. It encodes CASSLYVGETQYF. The V and J genes are TRBV5-1 and TRBJ2-5, with unresolved D. Germline CDR1 and CDR2: SGHRS and YFSETQ. The length of the CDR3 is 13 residues. V lost 1 base, J lost 4 bases, and 8 bases lay in between. The full variable domain, with the rest looked up from reference TRBV5-1 and TRBJ2-5, is KAGVTQTPRYLIKTRGQQVTLSCSPISGHRSVSWYQQTPGQGLQFLFEYFSETQRNKGNFPGRFSGRQFSNSRSEMNVSTLELGDSALYLCASSLYVGETQYFGPGTRLLVL.

The rearrangement links TRBV12-5 to TRBJ2-5, with 14 bases identical to TRBD2. Trimming at V came to 2 bases and at J to 5 bases, leaving 7 bases not matched to a gene. This CDR3 is 17 amino acids long. Germline CDR1 reads LGHNT; CDR2 reads FRNRAP. The CDR3 region has the DNA TGTGCTAGTGGTTTGCCTCGACTAGCGGGAGGGCTGGAGACCCAGTACTTC. Translation gives CASGLPRLAGGLETQYF. Drawing the rest from reference TRBV12-5 and TRBJ2-5, the complete variable domain is DARVTQTPRHKVTEMGQEVTMRCQPILGHNTVFWYRQTMMQGLELLAYFRNRAPLDDSGMPKDRFSAEMPDATLATLKIQPSEPRDSAVYFCASGLPRLAGGLETQYFGPGTRLLVL.

The chain employs TRBV5-5 and TRBJ1-1, with 8 bases lining up with TRBD1. With V trimmed by 3 bases and J by 4 bases, 2 bases remained unmatched. The CDR3 is 13 amino acids. Germline V gene sequence: CDR1 SGHKS, CDR2 YYEKEE (reference sequence). DNA for the CDR3: TGTGCCAGCAGCTCAACAGGGGGCACTGAAGCTTTCTTT. Residues: CASSSTGGTEAFF.

The V gene is TRBV7-9, the J gene TRBJ2-7; D is uncertain. Germline CDR1 SEHNR, CDR2 FQNEAQ (reference sequence). V was shortened by 5 bases and J by 3 bases, with 17 bases between the two germline ends. This CDR3 contains 15 residues. CDR3 protein: CASSITTGELYEQYF. CDR3 DNA sequence: TGTGCCAGCAGCATTACAACCGGAGAGCTCTACGAGCAGTACTTC.

V is TRBV7-9 and J is TRBJ2-1; D is perhaps TRBD1 or TRBD2 (5 bases each). V dropped 1 base and J dropped 3 bases, with 7 bases sitting between them. The CDR3 spans 14 residues. Germline CDR1 reads SEHNR; CDR2 reads FQNEAQ (reference sequence). The CDR3 DNA reads as TGTGCCAGCAGCTTAGGGGGGATCTACAATGAGCAGTTCTTC. This translates into CASSLGGIYNEQFF.